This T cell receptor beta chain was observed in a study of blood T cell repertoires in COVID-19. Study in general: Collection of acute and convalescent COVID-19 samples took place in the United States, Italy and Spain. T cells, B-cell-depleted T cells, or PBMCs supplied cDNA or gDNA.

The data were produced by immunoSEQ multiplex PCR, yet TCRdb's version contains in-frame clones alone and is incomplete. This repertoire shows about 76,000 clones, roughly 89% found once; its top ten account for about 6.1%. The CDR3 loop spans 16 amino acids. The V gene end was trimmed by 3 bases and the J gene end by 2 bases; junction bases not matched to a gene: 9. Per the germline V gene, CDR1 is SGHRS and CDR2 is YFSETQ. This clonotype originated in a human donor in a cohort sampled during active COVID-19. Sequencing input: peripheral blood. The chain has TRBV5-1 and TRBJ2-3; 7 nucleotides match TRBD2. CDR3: CASSWSPLADTDTQYF. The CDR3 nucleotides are TGCGCCAGCAGCTGGTCCCCTCTAGCGGACACAGATACGCAGTATTTT.